A selection of T cell receptor beta chains follows, all from one sample in a study of shared clonotypes between healthy human individuals. The protocol was immunoSEQ multiplex PCR, while the TCRdb copy is restricted to in-frame clones and leaves out a portion. The sample carries 2,500,000 or so clones, 85% to 95% recorded once. The source material was naive CD4+ T cells from PBMCs. The receptors shown here come from a man aged 18 to 30 in good health. Some clones in this sample may be carry-over from other donors' samples. CDR3s include the opening cysteine and the closing phenylalanine or tryptophan. Each record gives: clone size, D gene, V gene, J gene, CDR3 protein, CDR3 DNA. The D gene is left open where the match is weak. Size is stated for part of the rows, as once, few or many counts, or as a class when the clone is expanded.

clone_size: NA
d_call: NA
v_call: TRBV7-9
j_call: TRBJ2-1
cdr3_aa: CASSARGEGLGYNEQFF
cdr3_nt: TGTGCCAGCAGCGCCAGGGGGGAGGGACTAGGGTACAATGAGCAGTTCTTC

clone_size: NA
d_call: NA
v_call: TRBV7-2
j_call: TRBJ2-7
cdr3_aa: CASSFAESVEQYF
cdr3_nt: TGTGCCAGCAGCTTCGCGGAGTCCGTCGAGCAGTACTTC

clone_size: once
d_call: TRBD1
v_call: TRBV7-9
j_call: TRBJ1-4
cdr3_aa: CASSRQGAGGEKLFF
cdr3_nt: TGTGCCAGCAGCCGACAGGGGGCCGGGGGTGAAAAACTGTTTTTT

clone_size: NA
d_call: NA
v_call: TRBV6-6
j_call: TRBJ1-1
cdr3_aa: CASSYSGGGEAFF
cdr3_nt: TGTGCCAGCAGTTATTCCGGCGGGGGTGAAGCTTTCTTT

clone_size: NA
d_call: NA
v_call: TRBV2
j_call: TRBJ2-7
cdr3_aa: CASPAVRGSSYEQYF
cdr3_nt: TGTGCCAGCCCTGCCGTCCGGGGGAGCTCCTACGAGCAGTACTTC

clone_size: NA
d_call: NA
v_call: TRBV19
j_call: TRBJ2-3
cdr3_aa: CASTRASTDTQYF
cdr3_nt: TGTGCCAGTACCCGGGCCTCTACAGATACGCAGTATTTT

clone_size: NA
d_call: TRBD2
v_call: TRBV29-1
j_call: TRBJ2-5
cdr3_aa: CSVGGEGPLRGQETQYF
cdr3_nt: TGCAGCGTCGGGGGGGAAGGACCTCTCCGAGGACAAGAGACCCAGTACTTC

clone_size: once
d_call: NA
v_call: TRBV2
j_call: TRBJ2-7
cdr3_aa: CASSYGTPSYEQYF
cdr3_nt: TGTGCCAGCAGCTACGGGACACCCTCCTACGAGCAGTACTTC

clone_size: NA
d_call: NA
v_call: TRBV7-9
j_call: TRBJ1-1
cdr3_aa: CASSPLSSEAFF
cdr3_nt: TGTGCCAGCAGCCCCCTGTCCTCTGAAGCTTTCTTT

clone_size: NA
d_call: TRBD1
v_call: TRBV7-2
j_call: TRBJ1-2
cdr3_aa: CASSNTGVSLGYTF
cdr3_nt: TGTGCCAGCAGCAATACAGGGGTCTCGTTGGGCTACACCTTC

clone_size: NA
d_call: TRBD2
v_call: TRBV29-1
j_call: TRBJ2-7
cdr3_aa: CSAWAGGGEQYF
cdr3_nt: TGCAGCGCTTGGGCGGGAGGGGGCGAGCAGTACTTC

clone_size: NA
d_call: NA
v_call: TRBV27
j_call: TRBJ2-1
cdr3_aa: CASSPILLGGRNEQFF
cdr3_nt: TGTGCCAGCAGTCCTATCCTCCTAGGGGGGAGAAATGAGCAGTTCTTC

clone_size: once
d_call: TRBD1
v_call: TRBV6-6
j_call: TRBJ2-1
cdr3_aa: CASNRGDNEQFF
cdr3_nt: TGTGCCAGCAACAGGGGGGACAATGAGCAGTTCTTC

clone_size: NA
d_call: TRBD1
v_call: TRBV28
j_call: TRBJ1-3
cdr3_aa: CASSSQGAWNTIYF
cdr3_nt: TGTGCCAGCAGTTCACAGGGGGCTTGGAACACCATATATTTT

clone_size: NA
d_call: NA
v_call: TRBV11-2
j_call: TRBJ2-7
cdr3_aa: CASSSVGRRGGARYEQYF
cdr3_nt: TGTGCCAGCAGTTCAGTGGGCCGCCGGGGCGGGGCCCGCTACGAGCAGTACTTC

clone_size: NA
d_call: TRBD2
v_call: TRBV19
j_call: TRBJ2-5
cdr3_aa: CASKEDSGRVGKTQYF
cdr3_nt: TGTGCCAGTAAGGAAGACAGCGGGAGGGTAGGAAAGACCCAGTACTTC

clone_size: NA
d_call: NA
v_call: TRBV6-5
j_call: TRBJ2-1
cdr3_aa: CASRRPSSYNEQFF
cdr3_nt: TGTGCCAGCAGGAGACCTAGCTCCTACAATGAGCAGTTCTTC

clone_size: NA
d_call: NA
v_call: TRBV18
j_call: TRBJ2-7
cdr3_aa: CASSPLYGGQNYEQYF
cdr3_nt: TGTGCCAGCTCACCACTATATGGCGGGCAGAACTACGAGCAGTACTTC

clone_size: NA
d_call: NA
v_call: TRBV5-1
j_call: TRBJ2-7
cdr3_aa: CASRPGGISYEQYF
cdr3_nt: TGCGCCAGCAGACCAGGTGGGATCTCCTACGAGCAGTACTTC

clone_size: NA
d_call: NA
v_call: TRBV15
j_call: TRBJ2-3
cdr3_aa: CATSRGPGNTQYF
cdr3_nt: TGTGCCACCAGCAGAGGCCCCGGGAATACGCAGTATTTT

clone_size: NA
d_call: NA
v_call: TRBV27
j_call: TRBJ2-1
cdr3_aa: CASADSSYNEQFF
cdr3_nt: TGTGCCAGCGCGGACAGCTCCTACAATGAGCAGTTCTTC

clone_size: NA
d_call: NA
v_call: TRBV7-8
j_call: TRBJ2-2
cdr3_aa: CASSPRTVLTGELFF
cdr3_nt: TGTGCCAGCAGCCCTAGGACAGTTCTAACCGGGGAGCTGTTTTTT

clone_size: once
d_call: TRBD2
v_call: TRBV7-2
j_call: TRBJ2-1
cdr3_aa: CASSLAASGSAGNEQFF
cdr3_nt: TGTGCCAGCAGCTTAGCGGCTAGCGGGAGTGCGGGTAATGAGCAGTTCTTC

clone_size: once
d_call: NA
v_call: TRBV27
j_call: TRBJ2-7
cdr3_aa: CASSLDSAYEQYF
cdr3_nt: TGTGCCAGCAGTTTAGACAGCGCCTACGAGCAGTACTTC

clone_size: NA
d_call: NA
v_call: TRBV27
j_call: TRBJ2-7
cdr3_aa: CASSRTVTYEQYF
cdr3_nt: TGTGCCAGCAGTCGGACGGTAACCTACGAGCAGTACTTC

clone_size: NA
d_call: NA
v_call: TRBV30
j_call: TRBJ2-5
cdr3_aa: CAWRPDAGEQYF
cdr3_nt: TGTGCCTGGAGACCGGACGCAGGGGAGCAGTACTTC

clone_size: NA
d_call: TRBD2
v_call: TRBV18
j_call: TRBJ2-7
cdr3_aa: CASSPRLAGGFSYEQYF
cdr3_nt: TGTGCCAGCTCACCGCGGCTAGCGGGAGGCTTCTCCTACGAGCAGTACTTC

clone_size: NA
d_call: NA
v_call: TRBV11-3
j_call: TRBJ2-1
cdr3_aa: CASSLDRVGGEQFF
cdr3_nt: TGTGCCAGCAGCTTAGATCGGGTTGGCGGTGAGCAGTTCTTC

clone_size: NA
d_call: NA
v_call: TRBV30
j_call: TRBJ2-6
cdr3_aa: CAWTRGANVLTF
cdr3_nt: TGTGCCTGGACCAGAGGGGCCAACGTCCTGACTTTC

clone_size: NA
d_call: NA
v_call: TRBV19
j_call: TRBJ1-1
cdr3_aa: CASSIPFGLPTRGTEAFF
cdr3_nt: TGTGCCAGTAGTATTCCATTCGGGCTACCAACTCGGGGAACTGAAGCTTTCTTT

clone_size: NA
d_call: NA
v_call: TRBV29-1
j_call: TRBJ1-6
cdr3_aa: CSVGAGLDSPLHF
cdr3_nt: TGCAGCGTTGGTGCCGGGTTGGATTCACCCCTCCACTTT

clone_size: NA
d_call: TRBD2
v_call: TRBV4-2
j_call: TRBJ2-1
cdr3_aa: CASGTLVSGIVYEQFF
cdr3_nt: TGTGCCAGCGGCACCTTAGTTAGCGGGATAGTCTATGAGCAGTTCTTC

clone_size: NA
d_call: NA
v_call: TRBV4-2
j_call: TRBJ2-3
cdr3_aa: CASSQDPSGLDTQYF
cdr3_nt: TGTGCCAGCAGCCAAGATCCCTCCGGGCTGGATACGCAGTATTTT

clone_size: NA
d_call: NA
v_call: TRBV29-1
j_call: TRBJ1-2
cdr3_aa: CSVVREDYGYTF
cdr3_nt: TGCAGCGTTGTTAGGGAGGACTATGGCTACACCTTC

clone_size: NA
d_call: TRBD1
v_call: TRBV11-2
j_call: TRBJ2-7
cdr3_aa: CASSLGQGVPYEQYF
cdr3_nt: TGTGCCAGCAGCTTAGGGCAGGGGGTTCCCTACGAGCAGTACTTC

clone_size: NA
d_call: NA
v_call: TRBV28
j_call: TRBJ1-5
cdr3_aa: CASSLLRPSNQPQHF
cdr3_nt: TGTGCCAGCAGTTTATTAAGGCCTAGCAATCAGCCCCAGCATTTT

clone_size: NA
d_call: TRBD1
v_call: TRBV6-5
j_call: TRBJ1-1
cdr3_aa: CASSYAGGGEAFF
cdr3_nt: TGTGCCAGCAGCTACGCAGGGGGAGGTGAAGCTTTCTTT

clone_size: NA
d_call: NA
v_call: TRBV7-7
j_call: TRBJ2-2
cdr3_aa: CASSLSRLGNTGELFF
cdr3_nt: TGTGCCAGCAGTTTAAGCCGATTGGGAAACACCGGGGAGCTGTTTTTT

clone_size: NA
d_call: TRBD2
v_call: TRBV13
j_call: TRBJ2-2
cdr3_aa: CASSLIFGRTSGNGGELFF
cdr3_nt: TGTGCCAGCAGCTTAATATTCGGGAGGACTAGCGGGAATGGCGGGGAGCTGTTTTTT

clone_size: once
d_call: TRBD2
v_call: TRBV5-1
j_call: TRBJ2-1
cdr3_aa: CASSTGGGSNEQFF
cdr3_nt: TGCGCCAGCAGCACGGGAGGGGGAAGTAATGAGCAGTTCTTC

clone_size: once
d_call: NA
v_call: TRBV28
j_call: TRBJ1-1
cdr3_aa: CASSFESRGNTEAFF
cdr3_nt: TGTGCCAGCAGTTTTGAATCGAGGGGGAACACTGAAGCTTTCTTT

clone_size: once
d_call: TRBD1
v_call: TRBV29-1
j_call: TRBJ2-3
cdr3_aa: CSGTGEHTQYF
cdr3_nt: TGCAGCGGCACAGGGGAACATACGCAGTATTTT

clone_size: NA
d_call: NA
v_call: TRBV9
j_call: TRBJ2-7
cdr3_aa: CASSVGAGAYEQYF
cdr3_nt: TGTGCCAGCAGCGTAGGGGCAGGGGCCTACGAGCAGTACTTC

clone_size: few
d_call: TRBD2
v_call: TRBV19
j_call: TRBJ2-2
cdr3_aa: CASSIVASGRATGELFF
cdr3_nt: TGTGCCAGTAGTATAGTCGCGAGCGGGAGGGCCACCGGGGAGCTGTTTTTT

clone_size: NA
d_call: TRBD1
v_call: TRBV5-4
j_call: TRBJ2-7
cdr3_aa: CASKKGQSDEQYF
cdr3_nt: TGTGCCAGCAAAAAGGGACAGTCAGACGAGCAGTACTTC

clone_size: NA
d_call: TRBD2
v_call: TRBV7-9
j_call: TRBJ2-1
cdr3_aa: CASSTWVSGGPNEQFF
cdr3_nt: TGTGCCAGCAGTACCTGGGTTAGCGGGGGCCCCAATGAGCAGTTCTTC

clone_size: once
d_call: NA
v_call: TRBV30
j_call: TRBJ2-7
cdr3_aa: CAWSSIRSFEQYF
cdr3_nt: TGTGCCTGGAGTAGTATCAGGAGCTTTGAGCAGTACTTC